This T cell receptor (beta chain) was profiled in a study of cytomegalovirus exposure and HLA in healthy donors. Germline V gene sequence: CDR1 MNHEY, CDR2 SVGAGI. V was pared by 6 bases and J by 9 bases, with 10 bases of the junction left unmatched. The CDR3 is 13 residues long. Use of 60 Vbeta and 13 Jbeta primers characterized the PCR. Assay: immunoSEQ multiplex PCR; the TCRdb copy retains only in-frame clones and omits some. There are 100,000 to 150,000 clones in the sample; around 77% occur only once, and approximately 4.2% lies in the top ten. Sequencing was done on a sample of PBMCs. The chain couples TRBV6-5 to TRBJ1-1; 7 bases align to TRBD1. The receptor was derived from a male donor in good health and CMV-seropositive. CDR3 sequence: CASRSGTEGKAFF. CDR3 sequence (DNA): TGTGCCAGCAGGTCAGGGACAGAGGGAAAAGCTTTCTTT.